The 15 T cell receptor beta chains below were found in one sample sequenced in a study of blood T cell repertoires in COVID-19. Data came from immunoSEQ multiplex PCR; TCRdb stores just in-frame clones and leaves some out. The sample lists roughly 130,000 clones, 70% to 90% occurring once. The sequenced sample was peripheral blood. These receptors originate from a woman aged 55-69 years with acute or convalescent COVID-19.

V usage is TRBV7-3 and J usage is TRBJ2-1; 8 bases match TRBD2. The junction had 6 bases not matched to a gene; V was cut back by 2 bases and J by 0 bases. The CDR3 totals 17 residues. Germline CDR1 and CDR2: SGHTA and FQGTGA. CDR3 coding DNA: TGTGCCAGCAGCTTATCCATAGGACTAGCCTCCTACAATGAGCAGTTCTTC. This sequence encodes CASSLSIGLASYNEQFF.

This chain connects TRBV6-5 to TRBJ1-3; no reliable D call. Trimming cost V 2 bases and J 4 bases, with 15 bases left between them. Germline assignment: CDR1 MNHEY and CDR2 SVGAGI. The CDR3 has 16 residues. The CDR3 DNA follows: TGTGCCAGCAGTTACGGGCAGGCTTATTCCGGAAACACCATATATTTT. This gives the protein CASSYGQAYSGNTIYF.

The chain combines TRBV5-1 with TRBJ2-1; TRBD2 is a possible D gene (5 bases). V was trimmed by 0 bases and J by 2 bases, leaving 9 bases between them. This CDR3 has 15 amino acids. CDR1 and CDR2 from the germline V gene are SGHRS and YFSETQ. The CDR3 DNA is TGCGCCAGCAGCTTGGTACGGGAAACCTACAATGAGCAGTTCTTC. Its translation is CASSLVRETYNEQFF.

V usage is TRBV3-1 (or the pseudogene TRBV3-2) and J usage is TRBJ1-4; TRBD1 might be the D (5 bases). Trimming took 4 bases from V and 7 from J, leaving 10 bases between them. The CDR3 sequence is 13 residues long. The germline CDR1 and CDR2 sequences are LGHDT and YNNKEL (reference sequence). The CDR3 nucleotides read TGTGCCAGCAGCCCGACAGTGAGTGAAAAACTGTTTTTT. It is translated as CASSPTVSEKLFF.

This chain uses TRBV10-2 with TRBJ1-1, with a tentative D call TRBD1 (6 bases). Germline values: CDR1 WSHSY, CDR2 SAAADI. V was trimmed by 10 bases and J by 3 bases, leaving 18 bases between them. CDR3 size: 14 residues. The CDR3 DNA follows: TGCGCCACCTCCGGGACATTTTTTTACACTGAAGCTTTCTTT. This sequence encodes CATSGTFFYTEAFF.

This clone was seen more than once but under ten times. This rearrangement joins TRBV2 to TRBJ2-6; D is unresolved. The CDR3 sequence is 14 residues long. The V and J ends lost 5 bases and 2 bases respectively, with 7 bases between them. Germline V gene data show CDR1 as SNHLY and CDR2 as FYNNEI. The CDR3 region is CASSPETGANVLTF. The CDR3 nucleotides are TGTGCCAGCAGTCCAGAAACTGGGGCCAACGTCCTGACTTTC.

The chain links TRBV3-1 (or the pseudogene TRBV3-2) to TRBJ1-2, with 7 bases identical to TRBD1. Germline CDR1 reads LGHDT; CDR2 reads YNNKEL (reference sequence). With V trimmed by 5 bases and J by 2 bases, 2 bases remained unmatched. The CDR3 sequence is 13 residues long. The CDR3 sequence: CASSVTGNYGYTF. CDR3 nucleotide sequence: TGTGCCAGCAGCGTGACAGGGAACTATGGCTACACCTTC.

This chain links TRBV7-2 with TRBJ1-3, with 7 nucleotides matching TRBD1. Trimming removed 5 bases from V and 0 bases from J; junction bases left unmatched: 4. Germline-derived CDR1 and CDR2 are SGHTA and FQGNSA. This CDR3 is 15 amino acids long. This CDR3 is CASSPTGVSGNTIYF. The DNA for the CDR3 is TGTGCCAGCAGCCCCACAGGGGTCTCTGGAAACACCATATATTTT.

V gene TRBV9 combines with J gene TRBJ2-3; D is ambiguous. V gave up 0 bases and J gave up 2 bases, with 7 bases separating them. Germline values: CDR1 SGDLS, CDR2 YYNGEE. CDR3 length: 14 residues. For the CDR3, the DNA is TGTGCCAGCAGCGTAGTGGCTCTCACAGATACGCAGTATTTT. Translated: CASSVVALTDTQYF.

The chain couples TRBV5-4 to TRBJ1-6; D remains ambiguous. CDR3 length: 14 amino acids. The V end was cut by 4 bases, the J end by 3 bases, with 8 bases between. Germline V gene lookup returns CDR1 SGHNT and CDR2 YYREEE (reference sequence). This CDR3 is CASSPTGYNSPLHF. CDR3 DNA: TGTGCCAGCAGCCCCACCGGCTATAATTCACCCCTCCACTTT.

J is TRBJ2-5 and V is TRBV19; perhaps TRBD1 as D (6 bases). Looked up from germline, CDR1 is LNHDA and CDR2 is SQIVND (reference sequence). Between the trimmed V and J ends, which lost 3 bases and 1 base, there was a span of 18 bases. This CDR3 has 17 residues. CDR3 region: CASSMDFATGPQETQYF. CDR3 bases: TGTGCCAGTAGTATGGACTTCGCGACAGGTCCCCAAGAGACCCAGTACTTC. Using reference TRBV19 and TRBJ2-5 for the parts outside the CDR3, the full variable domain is DGGITQSPKYLFRKEGQNVTLSCEQNLNHDAMYWYRQDPGQGLRLIYYSQIVNDFQKGDIAEGYSVSREKKESFPLTVTSAQKNPTAFYLCASSMDFATGPQETQYFGPGTRLLVL.

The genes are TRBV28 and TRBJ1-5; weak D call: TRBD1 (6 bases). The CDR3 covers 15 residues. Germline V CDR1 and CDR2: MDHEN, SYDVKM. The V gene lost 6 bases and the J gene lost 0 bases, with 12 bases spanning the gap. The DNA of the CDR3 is TGTGCCAGCAGCCTCGGACAGAGTAGCAATCAGCCCCAGCATTTT. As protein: CASSLGQSSNQPQHF.

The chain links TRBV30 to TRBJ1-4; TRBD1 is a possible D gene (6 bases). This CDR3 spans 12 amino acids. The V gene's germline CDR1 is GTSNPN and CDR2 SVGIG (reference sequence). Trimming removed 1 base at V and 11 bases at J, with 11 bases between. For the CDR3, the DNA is TGTGCCTGGAGTGACAGGGATTTGAAACTGTTTTTT. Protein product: CAWSDRDLKLFF.

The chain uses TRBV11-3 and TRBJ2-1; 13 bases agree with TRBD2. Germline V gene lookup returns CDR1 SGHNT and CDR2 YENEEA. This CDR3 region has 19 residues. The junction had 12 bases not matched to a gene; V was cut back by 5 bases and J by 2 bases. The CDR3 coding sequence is TGTGCCAGCAGCACTCGGACTAGCGGGAGTCCCACCACCTACAATGAGCAGTTCTTC. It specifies CASSTRTSGSPTTYNEQFF.

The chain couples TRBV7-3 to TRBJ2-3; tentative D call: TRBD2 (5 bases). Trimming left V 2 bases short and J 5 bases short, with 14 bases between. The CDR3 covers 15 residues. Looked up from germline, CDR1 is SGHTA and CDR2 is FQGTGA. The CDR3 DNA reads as TGTGCCAGCAGCTTAGCCGGACTTGACGGAGATACGCAGTATTTT. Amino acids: CASSLAGLDGDTQYF.